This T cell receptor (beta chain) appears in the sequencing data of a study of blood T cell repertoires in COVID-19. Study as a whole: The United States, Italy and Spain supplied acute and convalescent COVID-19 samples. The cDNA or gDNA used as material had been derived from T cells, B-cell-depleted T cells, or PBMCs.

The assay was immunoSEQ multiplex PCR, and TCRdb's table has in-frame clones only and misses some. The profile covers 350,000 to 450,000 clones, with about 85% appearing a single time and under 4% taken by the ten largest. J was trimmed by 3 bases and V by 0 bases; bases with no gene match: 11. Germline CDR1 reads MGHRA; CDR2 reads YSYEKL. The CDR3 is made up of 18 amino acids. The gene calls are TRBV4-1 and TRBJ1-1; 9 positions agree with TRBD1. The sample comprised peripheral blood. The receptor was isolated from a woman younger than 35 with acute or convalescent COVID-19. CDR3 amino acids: CASSQDRFHRGQDTEAFF. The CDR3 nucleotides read TGCGCCAGCAGCCAAGACAGGTTTCACAGGGGGCAAGACACTGAAGCTTTCTTT.